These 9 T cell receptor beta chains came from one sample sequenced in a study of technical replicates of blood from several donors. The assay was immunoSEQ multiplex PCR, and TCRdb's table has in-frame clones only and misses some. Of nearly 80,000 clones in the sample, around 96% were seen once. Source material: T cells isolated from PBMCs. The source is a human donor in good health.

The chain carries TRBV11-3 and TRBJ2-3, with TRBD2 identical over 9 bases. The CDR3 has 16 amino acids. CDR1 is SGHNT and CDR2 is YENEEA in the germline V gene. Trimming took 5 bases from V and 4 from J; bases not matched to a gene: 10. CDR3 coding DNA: TGTGCCAGCAGCACCCGGGGCGGGAGGGCCTCAGATACGCAGTATTTT. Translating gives CASSTRGGRASDTQYF.

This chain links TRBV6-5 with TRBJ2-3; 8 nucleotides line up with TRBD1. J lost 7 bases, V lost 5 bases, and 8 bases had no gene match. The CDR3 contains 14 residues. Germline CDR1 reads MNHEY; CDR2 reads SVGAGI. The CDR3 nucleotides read TGTGCCAGCAGTCTAGGACAGGGAGGAAATACGCAGTATTTT. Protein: CASSLGQGGNTQYF.

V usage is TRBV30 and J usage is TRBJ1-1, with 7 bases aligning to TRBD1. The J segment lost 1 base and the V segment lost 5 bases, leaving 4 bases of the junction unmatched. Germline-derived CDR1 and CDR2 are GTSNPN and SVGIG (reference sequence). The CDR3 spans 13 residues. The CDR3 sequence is CAWEAGGNTEAFF. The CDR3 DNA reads TGTGCCTGGGAGGCAGGGGGGAACACTGAAGCTTTCTTT.

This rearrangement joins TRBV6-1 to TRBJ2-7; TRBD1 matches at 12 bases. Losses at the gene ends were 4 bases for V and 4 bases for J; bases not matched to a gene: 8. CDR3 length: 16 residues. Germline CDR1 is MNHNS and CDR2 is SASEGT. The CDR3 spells CASSVGTGGAYYEQYF. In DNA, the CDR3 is TGTGCCAGCAGTGTGGGGACAGGGGGCGCTTATTACGAGCAGTACTTC.

CDR3 amino acids: CASSRDTYQPQHF. For the CDR3, the DNA is TGTGCCAGTAGTCGGGACACGTATCAGCCCCAGCATTTT. The chain is built from TRBV19 and TRBJ1-5; D perhaps matches TRBD1 (6 bases). The germline V gene encodes CDR1 LNHDA and CDR2 SQIVND (reference sequence). V dropped 5 bases and J dropped 5 bases, with 10 bases sitting between them. The CDR3 has 13 amino acids.

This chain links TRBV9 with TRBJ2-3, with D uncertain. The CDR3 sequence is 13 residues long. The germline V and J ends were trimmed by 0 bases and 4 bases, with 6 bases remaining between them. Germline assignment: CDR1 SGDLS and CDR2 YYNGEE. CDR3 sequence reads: CASSVVSPDTQYF. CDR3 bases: TGTGCCAGCAGCGTAGTCTCTCCAGATACGCAGTATTTT.

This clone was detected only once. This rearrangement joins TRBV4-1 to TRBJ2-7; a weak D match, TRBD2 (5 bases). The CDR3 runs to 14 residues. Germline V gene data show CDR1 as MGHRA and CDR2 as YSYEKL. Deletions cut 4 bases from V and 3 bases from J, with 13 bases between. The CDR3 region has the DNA TGCGCCAGCAGCCTATACTCAGCGGACTACGAGCAGTACTTC. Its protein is CASSLYSADYEQYF.

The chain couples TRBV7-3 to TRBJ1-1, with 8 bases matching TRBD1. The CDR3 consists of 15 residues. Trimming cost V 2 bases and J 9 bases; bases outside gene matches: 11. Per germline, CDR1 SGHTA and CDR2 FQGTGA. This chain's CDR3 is CASSLDGQGILQAFF. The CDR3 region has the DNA TGTGCCAGCAGCTTAGATGGACAGGGAATCCTCCAAGCTTTCTTT.

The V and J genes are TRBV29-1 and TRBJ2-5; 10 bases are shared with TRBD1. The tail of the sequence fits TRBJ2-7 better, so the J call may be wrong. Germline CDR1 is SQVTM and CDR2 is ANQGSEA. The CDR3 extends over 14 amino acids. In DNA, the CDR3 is TGCAGCGCCGGTGGGACAGGGGCCTCCTACGAGCAGTACTTC. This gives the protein CSAGGTGASYEQYF.